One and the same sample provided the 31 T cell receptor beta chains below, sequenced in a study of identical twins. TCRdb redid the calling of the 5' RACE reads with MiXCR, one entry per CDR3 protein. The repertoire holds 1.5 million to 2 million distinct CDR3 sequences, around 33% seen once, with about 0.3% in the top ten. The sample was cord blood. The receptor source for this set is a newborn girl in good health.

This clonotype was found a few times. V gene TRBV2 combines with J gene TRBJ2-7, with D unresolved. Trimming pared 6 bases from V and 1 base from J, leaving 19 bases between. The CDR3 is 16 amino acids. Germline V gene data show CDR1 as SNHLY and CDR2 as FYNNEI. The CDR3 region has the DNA TGTGCCAGCAGATTCATGTATTGGGCCGAGTCCTACGAGCAGTACTTC. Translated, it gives CASRFMYWAESYEQYF.

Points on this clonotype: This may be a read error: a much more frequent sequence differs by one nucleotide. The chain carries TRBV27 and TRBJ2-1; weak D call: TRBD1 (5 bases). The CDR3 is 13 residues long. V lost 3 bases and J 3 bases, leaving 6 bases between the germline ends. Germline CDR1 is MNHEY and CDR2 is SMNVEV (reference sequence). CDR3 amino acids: CASSFGHYNEQFF. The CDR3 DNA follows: TGTGCCAGCAGTTTTGGACACTACAATGAGCAGTTCTTC.

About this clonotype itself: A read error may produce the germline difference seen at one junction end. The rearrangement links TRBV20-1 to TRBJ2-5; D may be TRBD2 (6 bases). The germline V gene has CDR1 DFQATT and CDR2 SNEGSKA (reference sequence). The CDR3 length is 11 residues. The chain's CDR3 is CSARDLRGQYF. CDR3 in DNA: TGTAGTGCTAGAGATCTCCGGGGGCAGTACTTC.

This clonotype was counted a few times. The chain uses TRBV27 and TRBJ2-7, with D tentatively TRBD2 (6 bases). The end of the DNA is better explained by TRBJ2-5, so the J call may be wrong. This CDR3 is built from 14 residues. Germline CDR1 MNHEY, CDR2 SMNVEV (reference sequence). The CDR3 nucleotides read TGTGCCAGCAGCCCCGGAGGGCATTGGTGGACCCAGTACTTC. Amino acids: CASSPGGHWWTQYF.

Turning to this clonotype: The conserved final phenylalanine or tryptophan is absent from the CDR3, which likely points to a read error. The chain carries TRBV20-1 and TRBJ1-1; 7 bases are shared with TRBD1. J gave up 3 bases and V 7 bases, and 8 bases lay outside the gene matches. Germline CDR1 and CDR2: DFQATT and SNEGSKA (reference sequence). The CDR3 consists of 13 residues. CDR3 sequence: CSGTGAADTEAFV. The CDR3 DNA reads TGCAGTGGAACAGGGGCGGCGGACACTGAAGCTTTCGTT.

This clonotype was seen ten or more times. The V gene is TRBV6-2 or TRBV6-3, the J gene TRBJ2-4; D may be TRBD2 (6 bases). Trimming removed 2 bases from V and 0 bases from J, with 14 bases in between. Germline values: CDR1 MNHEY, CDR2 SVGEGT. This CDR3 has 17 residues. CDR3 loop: CASSYTIAERAKNIQYF. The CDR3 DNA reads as TGTGCCAGCAGTTACACAATAGCGGAGCGAGCCAAAAACATTCAGTACTTC.

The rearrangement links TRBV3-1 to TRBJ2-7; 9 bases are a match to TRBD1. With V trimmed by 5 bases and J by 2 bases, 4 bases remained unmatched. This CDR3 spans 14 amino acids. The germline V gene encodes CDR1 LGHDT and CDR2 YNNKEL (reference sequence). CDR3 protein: CASSGQGTTYEQYF. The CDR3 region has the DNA TGTGCCAGCAGCGGACAGGGGACTACCTACGAGCAGTACTTC.

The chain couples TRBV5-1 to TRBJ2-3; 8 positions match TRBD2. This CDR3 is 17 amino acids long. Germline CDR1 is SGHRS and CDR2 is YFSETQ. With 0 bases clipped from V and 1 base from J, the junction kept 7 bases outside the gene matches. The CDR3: CASSLERTSWGTDTQYF. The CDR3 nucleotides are TGCGCCAGCAGCTTGGAAAGGACTAGCTGGGGCACAGATACGCAGTATTTT. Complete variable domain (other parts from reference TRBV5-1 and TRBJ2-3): KAGVTQTPRYLIKTRGQQVTLSCSPISGHRSVSWYQQTPGQGLQFLFEYFSETQRNKGNFPGRFSGRQFSNSRSEMNVSTLELGDSALYLCASSLERTSWGTDTQYFGPGTRLTVL.

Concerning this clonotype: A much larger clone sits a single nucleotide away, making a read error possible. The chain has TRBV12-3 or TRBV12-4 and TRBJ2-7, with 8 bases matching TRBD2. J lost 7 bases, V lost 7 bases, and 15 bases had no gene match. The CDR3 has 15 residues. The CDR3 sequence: CASTTLTSGDNEQYF. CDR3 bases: TGTGCCAGCACCACCCTTACTAGCGGAGACAATGAGCAGTACTTC.

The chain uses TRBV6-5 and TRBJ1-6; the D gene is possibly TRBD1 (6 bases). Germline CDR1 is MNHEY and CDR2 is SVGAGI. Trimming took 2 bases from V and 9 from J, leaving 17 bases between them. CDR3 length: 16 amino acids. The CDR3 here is CASSYLRGGAFSPLHF. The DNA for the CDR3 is TGTGCCAGCAGTTACCTCCGGGGGGGGGCGTTTTCACCCCTCCACTTT.

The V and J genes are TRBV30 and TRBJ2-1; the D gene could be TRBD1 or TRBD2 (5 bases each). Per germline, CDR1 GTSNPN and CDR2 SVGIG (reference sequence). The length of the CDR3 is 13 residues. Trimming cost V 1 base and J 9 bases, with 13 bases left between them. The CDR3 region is CAWSGDLLGEQFF. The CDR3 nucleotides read TGTGCCTGGAGTGGGGACCTCTTAGGTGAGCAGTTCTTC.

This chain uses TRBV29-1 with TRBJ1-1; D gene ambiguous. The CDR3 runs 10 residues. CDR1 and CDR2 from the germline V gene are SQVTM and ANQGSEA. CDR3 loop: CSSERTEAFF. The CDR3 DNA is TGCAGTTCTGAGCGCACTGAAGCTTTCTTT.

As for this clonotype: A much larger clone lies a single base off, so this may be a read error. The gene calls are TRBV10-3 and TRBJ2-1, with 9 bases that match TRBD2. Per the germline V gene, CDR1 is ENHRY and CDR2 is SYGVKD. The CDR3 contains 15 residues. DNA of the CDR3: TGTGCCATCAGTGAAAGCGGGGGGATCTACAGTGAGCAGTTCTTC. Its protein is CAISESGGIYSEQFF.

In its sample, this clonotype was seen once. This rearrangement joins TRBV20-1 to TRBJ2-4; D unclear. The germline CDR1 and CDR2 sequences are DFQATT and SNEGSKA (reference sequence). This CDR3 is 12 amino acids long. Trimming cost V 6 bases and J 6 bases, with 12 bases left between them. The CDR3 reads CSAPSSGNIQYF. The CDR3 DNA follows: TGCAGTGCCCCATCTTCAGGAAACATTCAGTACTTC.

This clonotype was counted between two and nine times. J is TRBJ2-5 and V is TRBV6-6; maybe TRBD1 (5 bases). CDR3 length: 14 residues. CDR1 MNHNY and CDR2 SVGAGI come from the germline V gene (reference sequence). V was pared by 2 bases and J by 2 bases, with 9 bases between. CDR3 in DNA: TGTGCCAGCAGTTACCGGACACTGCAAGAGACCCAGTACTTC. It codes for CASSYRTLQETQYF.

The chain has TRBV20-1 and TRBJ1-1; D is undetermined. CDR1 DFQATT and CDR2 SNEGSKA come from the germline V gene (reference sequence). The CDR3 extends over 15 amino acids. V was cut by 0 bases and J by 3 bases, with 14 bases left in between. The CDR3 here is CSARDRLRLHTEAFF. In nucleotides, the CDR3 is TGCAGTGCTAGAGATCGTTTGAGGTTGCACACTGAAGCTTTCTTT.

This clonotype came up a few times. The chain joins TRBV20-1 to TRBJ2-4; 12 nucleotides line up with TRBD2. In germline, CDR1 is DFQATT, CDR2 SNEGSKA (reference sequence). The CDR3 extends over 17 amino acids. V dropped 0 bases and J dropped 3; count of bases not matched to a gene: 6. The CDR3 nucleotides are TGCAGTGCTAGAGATCCGGGACTAGCGGGTTACAAAAACATTCAGTACTTC. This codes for CSARDPGLAGYKNIQYF.

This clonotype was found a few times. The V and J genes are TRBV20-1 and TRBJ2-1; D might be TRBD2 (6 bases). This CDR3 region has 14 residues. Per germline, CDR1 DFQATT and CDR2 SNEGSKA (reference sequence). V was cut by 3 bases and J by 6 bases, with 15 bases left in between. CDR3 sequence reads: CSASGPTRGNEQFF. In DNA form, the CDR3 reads TGCAGTGCTAGTGGCCCGACTAGGGGCAATGAGCAGTTCTTC.

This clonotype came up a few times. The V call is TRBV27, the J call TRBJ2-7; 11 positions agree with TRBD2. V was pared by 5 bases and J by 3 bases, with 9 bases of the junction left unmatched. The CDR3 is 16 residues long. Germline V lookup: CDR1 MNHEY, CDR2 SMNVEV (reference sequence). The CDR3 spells CASSARLAGFFYEQYF. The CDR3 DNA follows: TGTGCCAGCAGTGCCAGACTAGCGGGATTTTTCTACGAGCAGTACTTC.

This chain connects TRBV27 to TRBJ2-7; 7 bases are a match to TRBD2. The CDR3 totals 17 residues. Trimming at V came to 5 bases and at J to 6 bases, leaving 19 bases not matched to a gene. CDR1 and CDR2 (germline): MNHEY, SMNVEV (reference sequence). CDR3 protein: CASSPSGLVGLLVEQYF. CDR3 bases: TGTGCCAGCAGTCCCTCCGGACTAGTGGGCCTCCTAGTCGAGCAGTACTTC.

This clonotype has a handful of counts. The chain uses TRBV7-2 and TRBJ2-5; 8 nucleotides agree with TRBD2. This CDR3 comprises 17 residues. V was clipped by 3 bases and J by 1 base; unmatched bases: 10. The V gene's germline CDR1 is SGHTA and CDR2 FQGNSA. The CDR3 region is CASSLWVSGVAQETQYF. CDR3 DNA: TGTGCCAGCAGCTTGTGGGTTAGCGGGGTAGCCCAAGAGACCCAGTACTTC.

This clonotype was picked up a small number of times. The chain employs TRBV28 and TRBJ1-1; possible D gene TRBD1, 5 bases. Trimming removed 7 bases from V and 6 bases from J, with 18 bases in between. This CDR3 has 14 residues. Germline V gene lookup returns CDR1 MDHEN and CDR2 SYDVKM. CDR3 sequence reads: CASTLGPGTAEAFF. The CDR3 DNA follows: TGTGCCAGCACCCTGGGACCTGGGACCGCTGAAGCTTTCTTT. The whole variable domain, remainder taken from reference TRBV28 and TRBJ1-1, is DVKVTQSSRYLVKRTGEKVFLECVQDMDHENMFWYRQDPGLGLRLIYFSYDVKMKEKGDIPEGYSVSREKKERFSLILESASTNQTSMYLCASTLGPGTAEAFFGQGTRLTVV.

This CDR3 reads CASSSPGQVSYEQYF. Written as DNA, the CDR3 is TGTGCCAGCAGTTCTCCGGGACAGGTCTCCTACGAGCAGTACTTC. This chain uses TRBV28 with TRBJ2-7; 8 bases are a match to TRBD1. This CDR3 is 15 amino acids long. Germline V gene lookup returns CDR1 MDHEN and CDR2 SYDVKM. The V gene end was trimmed by 4 bases and the J gene end by 0 bases; junction bases not matched to a gene: 5. Variable domain in full (rest from reference TRBV28 and TRBJ2-7): DVKVTQSSRYLVKRTGEKVFLECVQDMDHENMFWYRQDPGLGLRLIYFSYDVKMKEKGDIPEGYSVSREKKERFSLILESASTNQTSMYLCASSSPGQVSYEQYFGPGTRLTVT.

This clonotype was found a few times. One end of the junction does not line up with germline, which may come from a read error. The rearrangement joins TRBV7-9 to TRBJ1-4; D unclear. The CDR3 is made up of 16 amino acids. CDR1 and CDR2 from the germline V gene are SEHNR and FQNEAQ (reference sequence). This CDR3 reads CANSLYPRTTNEKLFF. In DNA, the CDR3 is TGTGCCAACAGCTTATATCCCCGAACAACTAATGAAAAACTGTTTTTT.

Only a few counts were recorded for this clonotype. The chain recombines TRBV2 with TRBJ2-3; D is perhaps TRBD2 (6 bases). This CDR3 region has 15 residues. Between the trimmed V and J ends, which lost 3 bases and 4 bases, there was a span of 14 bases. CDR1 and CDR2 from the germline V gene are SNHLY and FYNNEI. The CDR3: CASSDKRGWPDTQYF. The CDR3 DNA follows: TGTGCCAGCAGTGATAAACGGGGGTGGCCAGATACGCAGTATTTT.

This CDR3 is CAIPDRTLTNEQFF. As DNA, the CDR3 is TGTGCCATTCCGGACAGGACCCTAACCAATGAGCAGTTCTTC. This sequence joins TRBV10-3 and TRBJ2-1; TRBD1 matches 7 bases. CDR1 ENHRY and CDR2 SYGVKD come from the germline V gene. This CDR3 is 14 amino acids long. V gave up 9 bases and J gave up 6 bases; unmatched junction bases: 11.

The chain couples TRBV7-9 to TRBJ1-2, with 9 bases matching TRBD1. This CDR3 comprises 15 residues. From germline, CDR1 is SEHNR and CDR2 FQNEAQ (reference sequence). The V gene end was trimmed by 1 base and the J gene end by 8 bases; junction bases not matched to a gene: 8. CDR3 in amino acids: CASSLEGQGPLGYTF. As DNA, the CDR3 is TGTGCCAGCAGCTTAGAGGGACAGGGTCCCCTAGGCTACACCTTC.

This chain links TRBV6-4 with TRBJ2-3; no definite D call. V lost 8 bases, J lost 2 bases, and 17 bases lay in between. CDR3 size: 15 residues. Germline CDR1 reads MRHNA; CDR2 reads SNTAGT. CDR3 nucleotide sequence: TGTGCCAGCGCGGAGTCGGTTAGCTACACAGATACGCAGTATTTT. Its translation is CASAESVSYTDTQYF.

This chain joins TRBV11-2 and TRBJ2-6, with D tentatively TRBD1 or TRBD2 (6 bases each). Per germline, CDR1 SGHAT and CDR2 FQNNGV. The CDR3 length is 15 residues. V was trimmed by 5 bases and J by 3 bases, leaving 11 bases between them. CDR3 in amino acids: CASSIKGGGANVLTF. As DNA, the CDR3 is TGTGCCAGCAGCATCAAGGGGGGTGGGGCCAACGTCCTGACTTTC.

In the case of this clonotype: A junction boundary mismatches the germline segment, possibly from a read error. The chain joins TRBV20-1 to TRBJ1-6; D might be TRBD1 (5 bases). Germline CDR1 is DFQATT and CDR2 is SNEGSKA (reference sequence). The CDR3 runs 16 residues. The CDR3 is CSARDETVFYNSPLHF. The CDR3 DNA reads TGCAGTGCTCGAGACGAGACAGTCTTCTATAATTCACCCCTCCACTTT.

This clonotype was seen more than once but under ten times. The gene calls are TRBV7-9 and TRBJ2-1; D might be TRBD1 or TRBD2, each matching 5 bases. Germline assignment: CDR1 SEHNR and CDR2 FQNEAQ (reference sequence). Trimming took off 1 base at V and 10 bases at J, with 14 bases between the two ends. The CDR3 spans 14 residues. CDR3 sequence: CASSLVGDTNEQFF. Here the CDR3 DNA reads TGTGCCAGCAGCTTAGTGGGGGATACCAACGAGCAGTTCTTC. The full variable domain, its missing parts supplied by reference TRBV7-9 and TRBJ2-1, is DTGVSQNPRHKITKRGQNVTFRCDPISEHNRLYWYRQTLGQGPEFLTYFQNEAQLEKSRLLSDRFSAERPKGSFSTLEIQRTEQGDSAMYLCASSLVGDTNEQFFGPGTRLTVL.